Sequencing of this TCR beta chain was carried out in a study of blood T cell repertoires in COVID-19. Study details: Donors in the United States, Italy and Spain gave samples during acute or convalescent COVID-19. PBMCs, B-cell-depleted T cells, or T cells were the source of the cDNA or gDNA that made up the material.

Original processing notes: From reference gene primer amplification, estimates of nucleated cell counts were derived. The protocol was immunoSEQ multiplex PCR, while the TCRdb copy is restricted to in-frame clones and leaves out a portion. The D gene and trimming were derived from the DNA, and the V and J assignments and clone size from that table. This sample has fewer than 150,000 clones, with roughly 80% found just once. V was trimmed by 2 bases and J by 6 bases, leaving 13 bases between them. This CDR3 comprises 14 residues. Germline CDR1 and CDR2: SGHAT and FQNNGV. The specimen sequenced was peripheral blood. This clonotype was sampled from a woman between 45 and 65 years old with acute or convalescent COVID-19. This sequence joins TRBV11-2 and TRBJ1-1; D might be TRBD1 (5 bases). The CDR3 DNA is TGTGCCAGCAGCTTAAAAGGGGAAAAAGCTGAAGCTTTCTTT. It is translated as CASSLKGEKAEAFF.